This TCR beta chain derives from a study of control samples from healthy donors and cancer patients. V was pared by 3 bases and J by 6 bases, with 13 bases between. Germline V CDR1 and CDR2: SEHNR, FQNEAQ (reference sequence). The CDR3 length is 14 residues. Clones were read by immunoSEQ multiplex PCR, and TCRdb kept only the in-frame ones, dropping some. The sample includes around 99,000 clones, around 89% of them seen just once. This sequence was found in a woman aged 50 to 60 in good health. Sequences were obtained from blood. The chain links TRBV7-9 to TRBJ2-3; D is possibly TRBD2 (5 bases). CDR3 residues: CASSFRGLQDTQYF. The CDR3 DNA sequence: TGTGCCAGCAGCTTCAGAGGACTTCAGGATACGCAGTATTTT.